This is a list of T cell receptor beta chains from one sample in a study of neurological immune-mediated disorders. TCRdb re-called the 5' RACE reads with MiXCR, one entry per CDR3 protein. The sample includes about 74,000 distinct CDR3 sequences, roughly 5.5% of them seen just once. Sequenced: PBMCs. Receptors were obtained from a man younger than 30 with multiple sclerosis. Each CDR3 is given with its conserved first and last residue. The D gene is left open where the match is weak. Clone size is shown for a subset of rows, as once, few, many or a class of expanded clone.

J	size	D	V	DNA	CDR3
TRBJ2-1	many	-	TRBV10-3	TGTGCCATCGGGCTCAGATACAATGAGCAGTTCTTC	CAIGLRYNEQFF
TRBJ1-2	many	-	TRBV7-2	TGTGCCAGCAGCAAACCCGGTGGAGGTCGTCCCAACTATGGCTACACCTTC	CASSKPGGGRPNYGYTF
TRBJ1-1	many	-	TRBV20-1	TGCAGTTCCAGGGGAGGGCGGACTGAAGCTTTCTTT	CSSRGGRTEAFF
TRBJ1-2	many	-	TRBV20-1	TGCAGTGTCTTTATCCCTTCTAAAATAGACCCCAACAAAACTAACTATGGCTACACCTTC	CSVFIPSKIDPNKTNYGYTF
TRBJ1-2	many	-	TRBV6-6	TGTGCCAGCAGTCCTGTGTTAAACGTCTATGGCTACACCTTC	CASSPVLNVYGYTF
TRBJ2-6	-	-	TRBV30	TGTGCCTGGAGTGTGGGCTCTGGGGCCAAAGTCCTGACTTTC	CAWSVGSGAKVLTF
TRBJ2-7	many	TRBD2	TRBV7-2	TGTGCCAGCAGCTTAGCCGGGGGGACGGGCTACGAGCAGTACTTC	CASSLAGGTGYEQYF
TRBJ1-6	many	TRBD1	TRBV20-1	TGCAGTGCTAGAGACCGTTCGAGAACCCTTCCGGGACAGTCGTTAAATTCACCCCTCCACTTT	CSARDRSRTLPGQSLNSPLHF
TRBJ1-1	many	-	TRBV20-1	TGCAGTGCTACCTTCGCAGCCCCGGGGACTGAAGCTTTCTTT	CSATFAAPGTEAFF
TRBJ2-1	many	-	TRBV9	TGTGCCAGCAGCTCCGCGACCCAGTACAATGAGCAGTTCTTC	CASSSATQYNEQFF
TRBJ2-6	many	TRBD1	TRBV12-3/TRBV12-4	TGTGCCACCAAGAGCGGGACAGGGCCCTTCTCTGGGGCCAACGTCCTGACTTTC	CATKSGTGPFSGANVLTF
TRBJ1-2	many	-	TRBV20-1	TGCAGTGCTAGAGATGGGGTCCAGGCAGTTTATTATGGCTACACCTTC	CSARDGVQAVYYGYTF
TRBJ1-1	many	-	TRBV12-3/TRBV12-4	TGTGCCAGCAGAGCGAGGGGTACAGCTTTCTTT	CASRARGTAFF
TRBJ1-5	many	-	TRBV10-3	TGTGCCATCAGCCCCGCCAGGGGACGGGGCAATCAGCCCCAGCATTTT	CAISPARGRGNQPQHF
TRBJ1-4	many	TRBD1	TRBV15	TGTGCCACCAGCAGAGCGACAGGGACAAAAGAAAAACTGTTTTTT	CATSRATGTKEKLFF
TRBJ1-5	many	-	TRBV20-1	TGCAGTGCTAGAGATGGAGGGGCAGGGACTTTGTGGAATCAGCCCCAGCATTTT	CSARDGGAGTLWNQPQHF
TRBJ2-7	many	-	TRBV20-1	TGCAGTGGGGTCGGGTCGGGAGTGAAAGAGCAGTACTTC	CSGVGSGVKEQYF
TRBJ2-5	many	-	TRBV7-3	TGTGCCAGCAGCTTAAATCTGCGAGGGACCCAGTACTTC	CASSLNLRGTQYF
TRBJ2-1	many	TRBD2	TRBV7-2	TGTGCCAGCAGCCTGACTAGCGCCTCCTACAATGAGCAGTTCTTC	CASSLTSASYNEQFF
TRBJ2-5	many	TRBD2	TRBV18	TGTGCCAGCTCACGGACCGGACTAGCAGAGACCCAGTACTTC	CASSRTGLAETQYF
TRBJ1-4	many	TRBD1	TRBV12-3/TRBV12-4	TGTGCCAGCAGCCAGGGGGCGGGTGAAAAACTGTTTTTT	CASSQGAGEKLFF
TRBJ2-7	many	-	TRBV5-1	TGCGCCAGCAGCTTGGACCGACCAGAGGAGGAGCAGTACTTC	CASSLDRPEEEQYF
TRBJ1-2	many	-	TRBV10-3	TGTGCCATCAGCAGAGACAAAGGACACGGCAATGGCTACACCTTC	CAISRDKGHGNGYTF
TRBJ2-2	many	TRBD1	TRBV10-3	TGTGCCATCAGTAACTACAGGGGCAGCACCGGGGAGCTGTTTTTT	CAISNYRGSTGELFF
TRBJ2-7	many	TRBD2	TRBV7-2	TGTGCCAGCAGTCAATCTAGCGGACCCTACGAGCAGTACTTC	CASSQSSGPYEQYF
TRBJ2-7	many	-	TRBV20-1	TGCAGTGCTAGAGAGCGGCAGGGAACCTACGAGCAGTACTTC	CSARERQGTYEQYF
TRBJ2-7	many	TRBD1	TRBV5-1	TGCGCCAGCAGCCTCCGGACAGGCTACGAGCAGTACTTC	CASSLRTGYEQYF
TRBJ2-7	many	-	TRBV5-1	TGCGCCAGCAGCCTGCAAGGGTCTGCGTCATACGAGCAGTACTTC	CASSLQGSASYEQYF
TRBJ1-1	many	-	TRBV24-1	TGTGCCACCAGAGGCAGGGGTCCTGAAGCTTTCTTT	CATRGRGPEAFF
TRBJ1-4	many	TRBD1	TRBV28	TGTGCCAGCCATGACAGGGGGCGGAATGAAAAACTGTTTTTT	CASHDRGRNEKLFF
TRBJ1-5	many	-	TRBV7-9	TGTGCCAGCAGCCTCAGTAGCAATCAGCCCCAGAATTTT	CASSLSSNQPQNF
TRBJ1-1	-	TRBD1	TRBV14	TGTGCCAGCAGCTCGTACAGGGGATTGAACACTGAAGCTTTCTTT	CASSSYRGLNTEAFF
TRBJ2-1	many	TRBD2	TRBV20-1	TGCAGTGCTAGGGAAACTAGCGCTTCCTACAATGAGCAGTTCTTC	CSARETSASYNEQFF
TRBJ2-1	many	TRBD2	TRBV2	TGTGCCAGCAGGGGGCTAGCGGGGTCCTACAATGAGCAGTTCTTC	CASRGLAGSYNEQFF
TRBJ1-6	many	-	TRBV7-2	TGTGCCAGCAGCCCTCAGGGGTCGTATAATTCACCCCTCCACTTT	CASSPQGSYNSPLHF
TRBJ2-7	once	-	TRBV7-6	TGTGCCAGCAGCCCAGGACCAAACTACGAGCAGTACTTC	CASSPGPNYEQYF
TRBJ2-2	many	-	TRBV12-3/TRBV12-4	TGTGCCAGCAGTTCTCCACTAGGGGTGCGGACCGGGGAGCTGTTTTTT	CASSSPLGVRTGELFF
TRBJ1-2	many	TRBD1	TRBV7-2	TGTGCCAGCAGTAGGGACAGGACCTATGGCTACACCTTC	CASSRDRTYGYTF
TRBJ2-2	many	-	TRBV12-3/TRBV12-4	TGTGCCAGCAGTCCGAATCCCGGGGAGCTGTTTTTT	CASSPNPGELFF
TRBJ2-7	-	TRBD2	TRBV28	TGTGCCAGCAGTTTGGGAATAGCGGGAGTTGAGCAGTACTTC	CASSLGIAGVEQYF
TRBJ2-7	many	TRBD2	TRBV5-1	TGCGCCAGCAGCTTGGATCCTAGCGGTCCTGGGTCCTACGAGCAGTACTTC	CASSLDPSGPGSYEQYF
TRBJ2-3	many	-	TRBV20-1	TGCAGTGCTAGAACGGAAACAGTCCGCGCCCTTAGCACAGATACGCAGTATTTT	CSARTETVRALSTDTQYF
TRBJ2-2	many	-	TRBV3-1	TGTGCCAGCAGCCAAGAGACGGCTCCCGAGGAGCTGTTTTTT	CASSQETAPEELFF
TRBJ2-7	few	-	TRBV3-1	TGTGCCAGCAGCCAAGGGTTTGGGGCCTACGAGCAGTACTTC	CASSQGFGAYEQYF
TRBJ1-5	-	-	TRBV20-1	TGCAGTGCTAAAGCAAGATACTACGGTAGGCCCAATCAGCCCCAGAATTTT	CSAKARYYGRPNQPQNF
TRBJ2-7	many	-	TRBV6-2/TRBV6-3	TGTGCCAGCAGTTACGGGAAGCCCGAGCAGTACTTC	CASSYGKPEQYF
TRBJ2-3	many	-	TRBV12-3/TRBV12-4	TGTGCCAGCTCCCTAGGAACGCCTTTCCGGGATACGCAGTATTTT	CASSLGTPFRDTQYF
TRBJ1-2	many	TRBD1	TRBV6-2/TRBV6-3	TGTGCCAGCAGTTCCTCCCCTGACAGGGGTCTCGCGTTAGGTTATGGCTACACCTTC	CASSSSPDRGLALGYGYTF
TRBJ2-3	many	-	TRBV6-4	TGTGCCAGCAGTGACTCGGACACAGATACGCAGTATTTT	CASSDSDTDTQYF
TRBJ2-1	many	-	TRBV6-2/TRBV6-3	TGTGCCAGCAGTTCCCACGGGAATGAGCAGTTCTTC	CASSSHGNEQFF
TRBJ1-1	many	TRBD1	TRBV6-1	TGTGCCAGCAGTTCAGCAGGGGGCACTGAAGCTTTCTTT	CASSSAGGTEAFF
TRBJ2-1	many	-	TRBV6-5	TGTGCCAGCAGTTTCGCCCAGGGATCCCATGAGCAGTTCTTC	CASSFAQGSHEQFF
TRBJ2-2	many	-	TRBV5-1	TGCGCCAGCAGCGGCGGAGCATCGAACACCGGGGAGCTGTTTTTT	CASSGGASNTGELFF
TRBJ2-7	many	-	TRBV20-1	TGCAGTGCTAGAGGGCAACGGGGCTCCTACGAGCAGTACTTC	CSARGQRGSYEQYF